Listed below are T cell receptor beta chains from one sample, sequenced in a study of T cells in Graves' hyperthyroidism and ophthalmopathy. TCRdb redid the calling of the multiplex PCR reads with MiXCR, one entry per CDR3 protein. The table has over 200,000 distinct CDR3 sequences, more than 14% seen once. The specimen was blood. These receptors were obtained from a woman between 40 and 50 years old with Graves' hyperthyroidism that later progressed to Graves' ophthalmopathy. The CDR3 runs from the conserved cysteine through the conserved F or W. The order of the fields is D gene, clone size, V gene, J gene, CDR3 protein, CDR3 DNA. A D gene is named only where the DNA matches it firmly. A row's size may be missing; if present it is once, few, many or a size class.

-,many,TRBV18,TRBJ1-4,CASSPLATNEKLFF,TGTGCCAGCTCACCACTGGCAACTAATGAAAAACTGTTTTTT
-,many,TRBV7-2,TRBJ1-5,CASSLARNQPQHF,TGTGCCAGCAGCTTAGCGCGAAATCAGCCCCAGCATTTT
-,-,TRBV5-6,TRBJ1-6,CASSFEPTSSYNSPLHF,TGTGCCAGCAGCTTTGAACCGACAAGCTCCTATAATTCACCCCTCCACTTT
-,-,TRBV29-1,TRBJ2-1,CSVDSGTRSYNEQFF,TGCAGCGTTGATTCCGGGACTCGCTCCTACAATGAGCAGTTCTTC
TRBD1,-,TRBV28,TRBJ1-2,CASSSPDRGEGYTF,TGTGCCAGCAGTTCCCCGGACAGGGGTGAGGGCTACACCTTC
TRBD2,-,TRBV7-3,TRBJ2-5,CASSSVAGEVTQYF,TGTGCCAGCAGCTCAGTGGCGGGGGAGGTGACCCAGTACTTC
-,many,TRBV19,TRBJ1-1,CASKLAGYGRHTEAFF,TGTGCCAGTAAATTAGCGGGTTATGGGCGTCACACTGAAGCTTTCTTT
-,many,TRBV19,TRBJ2-5,CASSIGRDLETQYF,TGTGCCAGTAGTATTGGTAGGGACCTGGAGACCCAGTACTTC
TRBD2,many,TRBV12-3/TRBV12-4,TRBJ2-7,CASSRNSGRAEEQYF,TGTGCCAGCAGCCGAAATAGCGGGAGGGCCGAAGAGCAGTACTTC
-,many,TRBV28,TRBJ2-3,CASSLTLSTDTQYF,TGTGCCAGCAGTTTAACGCTGAGCACAGATACGCAGTATTTT
-,-,TRBV9,TRBJ2-2,CASSVSARGPDTGELFF,TGTGCCAGCAGCGTATCCGCCAGGGGCCCCGACACCGGGGAGCTGTTTTTT
-,many,TRBV27,TRBJ2-7,CASRPPGRLYEQYF,TGTGCCAGCAGGCCCCCGGGACGCCTCTACGAGCAGTACTTC
-,-,TRBV6-2/TRBV6-3,TRBJ2-5,CASSRTRGRYQEAQYF,TGTGCCAGCAGCCGGACCCGGGGAAGGTACCAAGAGGCCCAGTACTTC
-,-,TRBV11-1,TRBJ2-7,CASSTRNYEQYF,TGTGCCAGCAGCACCCGAAACTACGAGCAGTACTTC
TRBD1,many,TRBV7-3,TRBJ2-3,CASSISPGQGSDTQYF,TGTGCCAGCAGCATTTCTCCGGGACAGGGATCAGATACGCAGTATTTT
-,many,TRBV14,TRBJ2-7,CASSQGGLADRTYEQYF,TGTGCCAGCAGCCAGGGAGGTCTAGCCGATCGTACCTACGAGCAGTACTTC
-,-,TRBV14,TRBJ1-3,CASSQQANSGNTIYF,TGTGCCAGCAGCCAACAGGCAAACTCTGGAAACACCATATATTTT
-,few,TRBV20-1,TRBJ2-4,CSASDPAKNIQYF,TGCAGTGCTAGTGACCCAGCCAAAAACATTCAGTACTTC
TRBD2,many,TRBV7-9,TRBJ2-2,CASSLPSGSTGELFF,TGTGCCAGCAGCCTCCCTAGCGGGAGCACCGGGGAGCTGTTTTTT
TRBD1,many,TRBV28,TRBJ1-5,CASSPRQGGNSNQPQHF,TGTGCCAGCAGTCCTCGACAGGGGGGAAATAGCAATCAGCCCCAGCATTTT
TRBD1,many,TRBV7-2,TRBJ2-1,CASSLYRGNNEQFF,TGTGCCAGCAGCTTATACAGGGGAAACAATGAGCAGTTCTTC
-,-,TRBV3-1,TRBJ1-3,CASSHPGTANTIYF,TGTGCCAGCAGCCACCCCGGGACGGCGAACACCATATATTTT
-,many,TRBV14,TRBJ2-7,CASSPYWGLAVYEQYF,TGTGCCAGCAGCCCTTACTGGGGGCTAGCGGTCTACGAGCAGTACTTC
TRBD1,few,TRBV7-6,TRBJ2-1,CASSLDPTGSFRLGSYNEQFF,TGTGCCAGCAGCTTAGATCCGACAGGGAGCTTTCGTCTTGGCTCCTACAATGAGCAGTTCTTC
TRBD1,many,TRBV12-5,TRBJ2-1,CASGLVLGQGFNEQFF,TGTGCTAGTGGTTTGGTACTCGGACAGGGTTTCAATGAGCAGTTCTTC
-,many,TRBV6-1,TRBJ1-6,CASSEAPGGLSPLHF,TGTGCCAGCAGTGAAGCCCCGGGGGGGCTCTCACCCCTCCACTTT
-,few,TRBV19,TRBJ2-1,CASSIPSGSGVGYNEQFF,TGTGCCAGTAGTATTCCGAGTGGAAGTGGAGTTGGCTACAATGAGCAGTTCTTC
TRBD2,many,TRBV2,TRBJ2-6,CASNDGRPSGANVLTF,TGTGCCAGCAACGACGGGAGGCCCTCTGGGGCCAACGTCCTGACTTTC
TRBD2,many,TRBV27,TRBJ2-2,CASSLESGRATGELFF,TGTGCCAGCAGTTTGGAGAGCGGGAGGGCCACCGGGGAGCTGTTTTTT
TRBD2,many,TRBV27,TRBJ2-7,CASSPLAGASEQYF,TGTGCCAGCAGTCCCCTAGCGGGAGCCTCCGAGCAGTACTTC
-,many,TRBV30,TRBJ1-6,CAWTRRRRDSPLHF,TGTGCCTGGACTAGACGGCGAAGAGATTCACCCCTCCACTTT
-,many,TRBV20-1,TRBJ2-3,CSASEAGGTDTQYF,TGCAGTGCTTCGGAGGCGGGTGGCACAGATACGCAGTATTTT
-,many,TRBV19,TRBJ2-1,CASSIAAGLNEQFF,TGTGCCAGTAGTATAGCCGCGGGATTGAATGAGCAGTTCTTC
-,many,TRBV19,TRBJ1-1,CASSMGGNEAFF,TGTGCCAGTAGTATGGGGGGTAATGAAGCTTTCTTT
-,-,TRBV7-2,TRBJ2-2,CASSLIAGGSGELFF,TGTGCCAGCAGCTTAATAGCAGGGGGGTCCGGGGAGCTGTTTTTT
-,-,TRBV19,TRBJ1-1,CATRRAKHTEAFF,TGTGCCACCCGGAGAGCGAAACACACTGAAGCTTTCTTT
-,few,TRBV5-1,TRBJ2-2,CASSRNSGELFF,TGCGCCAGCAGCCGGAACTCCGGGGAGCTGTTTTTT
-,many,TRBV29-1,TRBJ2-5,CSVNRESETQYF,TGCAGCGTGAACAGGGAGTCGGAGACCCAGTACTTC
TRBD1,few,TRBV19,TRBJ2-7,CASSRDRFDEQYF,TGTGCCAGTAGTCGGGACAGGTTCGACGAGCAGTACTTC
-,many,TRBV28,TRBJ1-3,CASSLWGSGNTIYF,TGTGCCAGCAGTTTGTGGGGCTCTGGAAACACCATATATTTT
TRBD2,-,TRBV13,TRBJ2-7,CASQPSGAYEQYF,TGTGCCAGCCAACCTAGCGGGGCCTACGAGCAGTACTTC